The TCR beta chain described here comes from a study of long-term antiretroviral therapy in people with HIV (dated 2022 in TCRdb). About the study as a whole: Collection of the earliest samples took place about a decade ahead of the 2015 WHO recommendation for immediate ART, at a time when ART was typically delayed until CD4 counts fell. Whether ART initiation and durable HIV suppression were associated with changes in peripheral blood TRB repertoire composition and diversity was tested in a retrospective serial study. A total of 192 cryopreserved PBMC samples came from a few dozen adults with confirmed HIV infection and were collected serially over a mean of roughly 6 years (range 1-12). Among the 30 to 35 participants with HIV, ten to twelve were female. No cross-contamination during QIAcube processing was shown when test extractions of a monoclonal T-cell line were performed alongside 33 polyclonal samples. The investigation overall reported the following: The samples span the years 2004 to 2017, and the ART regimens used at that time may not be as effective as current regimens. At every time point, the repertoire was dominated by expanded TRB clones first identified before ART initiation, although this dominance fluctuated and, in many PLHIV, declined after ART. Unsorted PBMC were profiled instead of sorted CD4+ and CD8+ T cells because pre-ART samples had limited cell numbers. Starting ART was linked to a significant rise in TRB diversity, yet even after long-term ART the diversity remained significantly lower than in transplant donor controls. No data were available on ART adherence, viral resistance or therapy changes, limiting inferences about post-ART repertoire changes. Since PBMC availability was limited, sequencing covered only the TCR beta chain, with no alpha chain pairing. Narrower CDR3 length ranges were observed in HIV repertoires than in controls, and an antigen-experienced repertoire with only a slight naive shift after ART was suggested by the network structure.

The immunoSEQ hsTCRB v3.0 assay was used at survey level resolution for TRB variable region sequencing. TRB sequencing targeted a depth of roughly 35,000-55,000 T-cell genomes per sample. Pooled TRB libraries were sequenced on an Illumina MiSeq with a v3 150-cycle kit. As for the authors' bioinformatics: Repertoire analysis ran in R within a reproducible Nextflow workflow covering QC, data transformation and analysis. LymphoSeq2, an R package for exploring AIRR-Seq data, was used to implement custom analyses. A handful of samples yielding fewer than 5000 total TRB sequences were excluded, leaving roughly 200 analyzed HIV repertoires. Among the roughly 190 retained HIV repertoires, about 57 were collected before ART initiation and around 130 were collected after ART initiation. Each repertoire was downsampled to 5000 TRB nucleotide sequences, and summary statistics were averaged across 100 downsampling iterations. TRB sequences were retained for analysis only if CDR3 regions of at least seven amino acids were present. A Shannon entropy-derived clonality score and the Gini coefficient were used to measure diversity. Repertoire networks linked the top 5000 CDR3 amino acid sequences whenever two sequences differed by an edit distance of one. For TRB CDR3 amino acid sequences, GLIPH2 was used to predict antigen specificity groups and MHC restriction. To flag known associations with CMV, EBV, HIV or tissue antigens, CDR3 amino acid sequences were compared against VDJdb and McPAS-TCR. Pre-ART, post-ART and control groups were compared with Wilcoxon signed-rank tests and Holm-Bonferroni correction. TCRdb mirrors the immuneACCESS table, restricted to in-frame sequences. Some clones are absent from its copies; in checked studies, under half trace to an unresolved V gene, and the reason for the others is unknown. Clone size and V and J calls were adopted from that table, with D and trimming inferred from the DNA. The sample table lists about 42,000 clones, around nine tenths of them with a count of one. 5.1% of the sample belongs to the ten largest clones.

Inclusion was restricted to participants for whom at least one PBMC sample before ART initiation and at least two post-ART samples were available. Every participant with HIV received treatment in the United States of America. Before DNA extraction, cryopreserved samples containing 1-10 million PBMC were thawed and washed. At the time of the earliest PBMC sample for each participant with HIV, ages ranged from 23 to 54 years. Per participant, PBMC samples came from 1-4 timepoints prior to ART initiation and 2-8 timepoints following ART initiation, for a median of 7 samples. For every participant, serial HIV viral load, CD4+ T-cell count, ART history and demographic data were obtained. Genomic DNA was extracted from unsorted PBMC with a Qiagen kit on a QIAcube, processed in batches of 12 samples. As for this clone: Its antigen is still unknown. Base qualities are missing; no much larger clone stands one base away.

The sample in question was unsorted PBMCs, obtained 0.1 years before starting antiretroviral therapy. This sequence was found in a woman aged 45-65 years with HIV.

CDR3 sequence: CASSSRLGSGNTIYF. The nucleotides are TGTGCCAGCAGCTCGAGGCTGGGGTCTGGAAACACCATATATTTT. The sequence links TRBV7-2 to TRBJ1-3, with the identity of the D gene unclear. Deletion took 4 bases off V and 1 base off J, with a span of 11 bases between the germline ends. The CDR3 contains 15 residues, cysteine and phenylalanine counted. Left in the record is the CDR3 DNA by itself, 45 bases read in frame from the first base. CDR1 and CDR2, per the germline V gene, are SGHTA and FQGNSA.